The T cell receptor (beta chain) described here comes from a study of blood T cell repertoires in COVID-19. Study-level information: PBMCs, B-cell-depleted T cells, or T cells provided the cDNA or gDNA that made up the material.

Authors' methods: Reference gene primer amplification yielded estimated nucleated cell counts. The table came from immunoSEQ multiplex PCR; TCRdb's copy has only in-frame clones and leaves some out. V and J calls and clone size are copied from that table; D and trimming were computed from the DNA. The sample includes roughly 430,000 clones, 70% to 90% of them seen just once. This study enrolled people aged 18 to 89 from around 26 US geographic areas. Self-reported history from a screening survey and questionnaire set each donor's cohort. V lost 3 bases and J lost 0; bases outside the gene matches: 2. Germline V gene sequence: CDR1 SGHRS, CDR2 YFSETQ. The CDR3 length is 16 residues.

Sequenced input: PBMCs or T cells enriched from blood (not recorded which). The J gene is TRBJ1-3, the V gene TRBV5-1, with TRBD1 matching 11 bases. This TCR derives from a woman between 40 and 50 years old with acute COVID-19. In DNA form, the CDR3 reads TGCGCCAGCAGCTGGGACAGGGGGACCTCTGGAAACACCATATATTTT. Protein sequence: CASSWDRGTSGNTIYF.